Each of the 8 T cell receptor beta chains below was sequenced from the same sample in a study of T cell repertoires in cytomegalovirus infection. These receptors are not linked to any known antigen. TCRdb re-called the reads through MiXCR, storing one row per CDR3 protein. The data hold around 300,000 distinct CDR3 sequences, with 25% observed a single time. This specimen consisted of cultured PBMCs, obtained from culture after CMV antigen stimulation. The receptor source for this set is a human donor in good health (CMV status not recorded). Some clones in this sample may be carry-over from other donors' samples.

This chain connects TRBV7-1 to TRBJ1-1; 8 nucleotides match TRBD1. TRBV7-1 is an ORF, and what it does is uncertain. This CDR3 has 16 residues. Germline trimming cut 5 bases from V and 1 base from J; bases unmatched to any gene: 9. The CDR3 DNA sequence: TGTGCCAGCAGCCTTCGACAGGGGAGGGGGAACACTGAAGCTTTCTTT. Translated, it gives CASSLRQGRGNTEAFF.

The chain uses TRBV6-2 or TRBV6-3 and TRBJ2-7; D is perhaps TRBD2 (5 bases). CDR1 and CDR2 (germline): MNHEY, SVGEGT. Trimming removed 3 bases from V and 3 bases from J, with 9 bases in between. The CDR3 has 13 residues. The chain's CDR3 is CASSYPGNYEQYF. CDR3 in DNA: TGTGCCAGCAGTTATCCGGGAAACTACGAGCAGTACTTC.

This clonotype was seen many times. The J gene is TRBJ1-6, the V gene TRBV7-9; 8 bases align to TRBD1. CDR3 length equals 17 residues. After removal of 4 bases from V and 7 bases from J, the junction contained 12 bases not matched to a gene. The germline gives CDR1 SEHNR, CDR2 FQNEAQ (reference sequence). In DNA, the CDR3 is TGTGCCAGCAGCTCCCATGATTGGACAGGGTTGAATTCACCCCTCCACTTT. As protein: CASSSHDWTGLNSPLHF.

The chain is built from TRBV30 and TRBJ2-1; no clear D. Trimming removed 2 bases from V and 7 bases from J, with 9 bases in between. This CDR3 comprises 12 residues. Per the germline V gene, CDR1 is GTSNPN and CDR2 is SVGIG (reference sequence). CDR3 in amino acids: CAWSKVGNEQFF. The CDR3 DNA sequence: TGTGCCTGGAGTAAAGTAGGGAATGAGCAGTTCTTC.

This clonotype appeared a single time. This chain connects TRBV3-1 to TRBJ1-6; D not certain. The CDR3 runs 14 residues. V was trimmed by 4 bases and J by 6 bases, leaving 10 bases between them. Per germline, CDR1 LGHDT and CDR2 YNNKEL (reference sequence). CDR3 loop: CASSRPEGNSPLHF. The CDR3 DNA reads TGTGCCAGCAGCCGCCCCGAGGGTAATTCACCCCTCCACTTT.

The rearrangement joins TRBV29-1 to TRBJ2-1, with 7 bases lining up with TRBD2. The junction had 2 bases not matched to a gene; V was cut back by 7 bases and J by 2 bases. Germline values: CDR1 SQVTM, CDR2 ANQGSEA. The CDR3 length is 12 residues. For the CDR3, the DNA is TGCAGCGGGGGGAGGGCCTACAATGAGCAGTTCTTC. Protein sequence: CSGGRAYNEQFF.

The table lists this clonotype with many counts. V is TRBV7-2 and J is TRBJ1-2, with D uncertain. The V gene's germline CDR1 is SGHTA and CDR2 FQGNSA. The CDR3 totals 13 residues. V lost 1 base and J 7 bases, leaving 10 bases between the germline ends. CDR3 in amino acids: CASSLGFSAGYTF. In nucleotides, the CDR3 is TGTGCCAGCAGCTTAGGGTTCAGCGCTGGCTACACCTTC.

The chain uses TRBV4-1 and TRBJ1-2; D gene unclear. The CDR3 contains 15 residues. The V gene lost 0 bases and the J gene lost 5 bases, with 13 bases spanning the gap. CDR1 MGHRA and CDR2 YSYEKL come from the germline V gene. In DNA, the CDR3 is TGCGCCAGCAGCCAAGAAAACTCGCCACAGTATGGCTACACCTTC. Translating it yields CASSQENSPQYGYTF.